This is a list of T cell receptor beta chains from one sample in a study of blood T cell repertoires in COVID-19. The repertoire was sequenced with immunoSEQ multiplex PCR; TCRdb's copy has only in-frame clones and lacks some. The sample contains fewer than 150,000 clones, around 87% of which appear only once. Sequenced: peripheral blood. Receptors were obtained from a woman aged 40 to 50 with acute or convalescent COVID-19. Each CDR3 is given with its conserved first and last residue. Each record gives: CDR3 length, D gene, clone size, V gene, J gene, CDR3 DNA, CDR3 protein. A D gene is named only where the DNA matches it firmly. Expanded clones are given a class, and other clones once, few, many or no size at all.

cdr3_length: 16
d_call: TRBD1
clone_size: -
v_call: TRBV6-1
j_call: TRBJ1-3
cdr3_nt: TGTGCCAGCAGTGGGGGGACAGGAAACTCTGGAAACACCATATATTTT
cdr3_aa: CASSGGTGNSGNTIYF

cdr3_length: 15
d_call: TRBD1
clone_size: -
v_call: TRBV6-2/TRBV6-3
j_call: TRBJ1-5
cdr3_nt: TGTGCCAGCAGTTACAGGACAGGGAGCAATCAGCCCCAGCATTTT
cdr3_aa: CASSYRTGSNQPQHF

cdr3_length: 16
d_call: TRBD1
clone_size: -
v_call: TRBV9
j_call: TRBJ1-2
cdr3_nt: TGTGCCAGCAGCTTCCGGGACAGGGGGTCCATCTATGGCTACACCTTC
cdr3_aa: CASSFRDRGSIYGYTF

cdr3_length: 17
d_call: TRBD2
clone_size: -
v_call: TRBV9
j_call: TRBJ2-1
cdr3_nt: TGTGCCAGCAGCCCTAGAAGGGGACTAGCGGATAACAATGAGCAGTTCTTC
cdr3_aa: CASSPRRGLADNNEQFF

cdr3_length: 12
d_call: TRBD2
clone_size: -
v_call: TRBV30
j_call: TRBJ2-1
cdr3_nt: TGTGCCTGGAGCGAGACTAGCCACGAGCAGTTCTTC
cdr3_aa: CAWSETSHEQFF

cdr3_length: 16
d_call: TRBD1
clone_size: once
v_call: TRBV28
j_call: TRBJ1-1
cdr3_nt: TGTGCCAGCAGGTACACCGCGGGACAGGGGAACACTGAAGCTTTCTTT
cdr3_aa: CASRYTAGQGNTEAFF

cdr3_length: 11
d_call: -
clone_size: -
v_call: TRBV30
j_call: TRBJ1-1
cdr3_nt: TGTGCCTGGAGCCCTTATACTGAAGCTTTCTTT
cdr3_aa: CAWSPYTEAFF

cdr3_length: 14
d_call: -
clone_size: -
v_call: TRBV18
j_call: TRBJ1-2
cdr3_nt: TGTGCCAGCTCACCAAAGGACACCAACTATGGCTACACCTTC
cdr3_aa: CASSPKDTNYGYTF

cdr3_length: 15
d_call: TRBD1
clone_size: -
v_call: TRBV24-1
j_call: TRBJ2-5
cdr3_nt: TGTGCCACCAGTGATACCGGGACAGCGCAAGAGACCCAGTACTTC
cdr3_aa: CATSDTGTAQETQYF

cdr3_length: 16
d_call: TRBD1
clone_size: -
v_call: TRBV7-2
j_call: TRBJ2-7
cdr3_nt: TGTGCCAGCAGCTTAGGGGACAGGCTCGGCTCCTACGAGCAGTACTTC
cdr3_aa: CASSLGDRLGSYEQYF

cdr3_length: 13
d_call: -
clone_size: once
v_call: TRBV7-9
j_call: TRBJ1-2
cdr3_nt: TGTGCCAGCAGCTTGGAGTCTAACTATGGCTACACCTTC
cdr3_aa: CASSLESNYGYTF

cdr3_length: 13
d_call: -
clone_size: -
v_call: TRBV5-5
j_call: TRBJ1-5
cdr3_nt: TGTGCCAGCAGCTTCTCAGGGGACCAGCCCCAGCATTTT
cdr3_aa: CASSFSGDQPQHF

cdr3_length: 13
d_call: TRBD1
clone_size: -
v_call: TRBV28
j_call: TRBJ2-4
cdr3_nt: TGTGCCAGCAGTCGGACAGGGCAAAACATTCAGTACTTC
cdr3_aa: CASSRTGQNIQYF

cdr3_length: 14
d_call: -
clone_size: -
v_call: TRBV2
j_call: TRBJ2-1
cdr3_nt: TGTGCCAGCAGTGGAATTAGGGGCTACAATGAGCAGTTCTTC
cdr3_aa: CASSGIRGYNEQFF

cdr3_length: 16
d_call: -
clone_size: -
v_call: TRBV2
j_call: TRBJ1-3
cdr3_nt: TGTGCCAGCAGTGACACGCGCCGAGAACTTGGAAACACCATATATTTT
cdr3_aa: CASSDTRRELGNTIYF

cdr3_length: 16
d_call: -
clone_size: few
v_call: TRBV7-9
j_call: TRBJ2-4
cdr3_nt: TGTGCCAGCAGCTTAGGGGCAGGACTAGCCAAAAACATTCAGTACTTC
cdr3_aa: CASSLGAGLAKNIQYF

cdr3_length: 15
d_call: -
clone_size: -
v_call: TRBV28
j_call: TRBJ2-3
cdr3_nt: TGTGCCAGCAATCAATTACAGGGTGGGGCAGATACGCAGTATTTT
cdr3_aa: CASNQLQGGADTQYF

cdr3_length: 15
d_call: TRBD1
clone_size: once
v_call: TRBV7-2
j_call: TRBJ1-2
cdr3_nt: TGTGCCAGCAGCTTAGAACCAGGGGGGAACTATGGCTACACCTTC
cdr3_aa: CASSLEPGGNYGYTF

cdr3_length: 15
d_call: TRBD1
clone_size: -
v_call: TRBV7-2
j_call: TRBJ1-2
cdr3_nt: TGTGCCAGCAGCTTCGCCGGGACAGGGACCTATGGCTACACCTTC
cdr3_aa: CASSFAGTGTYGYTF

cdr3_length: 15
d_call: -
clone_size: -
v_call: TRBV4-1
j_call: TRBJ2-5
cdr3_nt: TGCGCCAGCAGCCAAGCCACAGGATCCGGAGAGACCCAGTACTTC
cdr3_aa: CASSQATGSGETQYF

cdr3_length: 13
d_call: TRBD1
clone_size: -
v_call: TRBV28
j_call: TRBJ1-1
cdr3_nt: TGTGCCACCACAATACAGGGGATTACTGAAGCTTTCTTT
cdr3_aa: CATTIQGITEAFF

cdr3_length: 15
d_call: -
clone_size: -
v_call: TRBV5-1
j_call: TRBJ2-7
cdr3_nt: TGCGCCAGCAGCCCGGAGGGGAGAAGCTCCTACGAGCAGTACTTC
cdr3_aa: CASSPEGRSSYEQYF

cdr3_length: 15
d_call: TRBD1
clone_size: -
v_call: TRBV19
j_call: TRBJ1-2
cdr3_nt: TGTGCCAGTAGTAACCCCGGGACAGCCTACTATGGCTACACCTTC
cdr3_aa: CASSNPGTAYYGYTF

cdr3_length: 15
d_call: TRBD2
clone_size: -
v_call: TRBV7-2
j_call: TRBJ2-5
cdr3_nt: TGTGCCAGCAGCCTCCGACTAGCGGGGGGAGAGACCCAGTACTTC
cdr3_aa: CASSLRLAGGETQYF

cdr3_length: 15
d_call: TRBD1
clone_size: -
v_call: TRBV10-3
j_call: TRBJ1-2
cdr3_nt: TGTGCCATCAGTGACAGGGGGCTCATCATGCAGGGCTACACCTTC
cdr3_aa: CAISDRGLIMQGYTF

cdr3_length: 16
d_call: -
clone_size: once
v_call: TRBV7-9
j_call: TRBJ2-7
cdr3_nt: TGTGCCAGCAGCCCAGTACGGGAGACAGGGACGTACGAGCAGTACTTC
cdr3_aa: CASSPVRETGTYEQYF

cdr3_length: 14
d_call: -
clone_size: -
v_call: TRBV5-5
j_call: TRBJ1-2
cdr3_nt: TGTGCCAGCAGCATGTCGACAGGATCCTATGGCTACACCTTC
cdr3_aa: CASSMSTGSYGYTF

cdr3_length: 15
d_call: -
clone_size: -
v_call: TRBV5-6
j_call: TRBJ1-3
cdr3_nt: TGTGCCAGCAGCCGGCGGGGGTTCTCTGGAAACACCATATATTTT
cdr3_aa: CASSRRGFSGNTIYF

cdr3_length: 14
d_call: -
clone_size: -
v_call: TRBV7-9
j_call: TRBJ1-5
cdr3_nt: TGTGCCAGCAGCTTAGGGGGCGTTTATCAGCCCCAGCATTTT
cdr3_aa: CASSLGGVYQPQHF

cdr3_length: 13
d_call: -
clone_size: -
v_call: TRBV10-3
j_call: TRBJ1-6
cdr3_nt: TGTGCCATCACGAGCTCCTATAATTCACCCCTCCACTTT
cdr3_aa: CAITSSYNSPLHF

cdr3_length: 15
d_call: TRBD1
clone_size: -
v_call: TRBV11-2
j_call: TRBJ1-3
cdr3_nt: TGTGCCAGCAGCTTACAGGGGGCGCGGGGAAACACCATATATTTT
cdr3_aa: CASSLQGARGNTIYF

cdr3_length: 15
d_call: -
clone_size: -
v_call: TRBV27
j_call: TRBJ2-2
cdr3_nt: TGTGCCAGCAGTTTATCGTTGGGACATGGCGGGGAGCTGTTTTTT
cdr3_aa: CASSLSLGHGGELFF

cdr3_length: 16
d_call: -
clone_size: -
v_call: TRBV29-1
j_call: TRBJ2-5
cdr3_nt: TGCAGCGTGTCGGCCATGGCGGGAAGGGGTTTTGGGGCCCAGTACTTC
cdr3_aa: CSVSAMAGRGFGAQYF

cdr3_length: 15
d_call: -
clone_size: -
v_call: TRBV6-6
j_call: TRBJ1-1
cdr3_nt: TGTGCCAGCAGTTACGGGGCACAGTTGAGTACTGAAGCTTTCTTT
cdr3_aa: CASSYGAQLSTEAFF

cdr3_length: 15
d_call: -
clone_size: once
v_call: TRBV19
j_call: TRBJ1-6
cdr3_nt: TGTGCCAGTAGCGACAGGAGCTCCTATAATTCACCCCTCCACTTT
cdr3_aa: CASSDRSSYNSPLHF

cdr3_length: 13
d_call: -
clone_size: once
v_call: TRBV3-1/TRBV3-2
j_call: TRBJ1-2
cdr3_nt: TGTGCCAGCAGCCAGCTCACCCACAATGGCTACACCTTC
cdr3_aa: CASSQLTHNGYTF

cdr3_length: 13
d_call: -
clone_size: -
v_call: TRBV27
j_call: TRBJ1-1
cdr3_nt: TGTGCCAGCAGTTGGGGGGGTGGCACTGAAGCTTTCTTT
cdr3_aa: CASSWGGGTEAFF

cdr3_length: 13
d_call: -
clone_size: once
v_call: TRBV10-2
j_call: TRBJ2-3
cdr3_nt: TGCGCCAGCAGAGCGGGCTTCCAGGATACGCAGTATTTT
cdr3_aa: CASRAGFQDTQYF

cdr3_length: 15
d_call: -
clone_size: -
v_call: TRBV6-5
j_call: TRBJ2-7
cdr3_nt: TGTGCCAGCAGTTACTCCGAGGGCCGCTCCTACGAGCAGTACTTC
cdr3_aa: CASSYSEGRSYEQYF

cdr3_length: 16
d_call: TRBD2
clone_size: -
v_call: TRBV4-3
j_call: TRBJ2-3
cdr3_nt: TGCGCCAGCAGCCAAAGAGGACTAGGAATCACAGATACGCAGTATTTT
cdr3_aa: CASSQRGLGITDTQYF